Presented here are 32 T cell receptor beta chains from one specimen sequenced in a study of shared clonotypes between healthy human individuals. Here immunoSEQ multiplex PCR was the method, and the copy in TCRdb shows in-frame clones only, minus some. The sample records about 490,000 clones, 60% to 85% being singletons. Sequencing was performed on PBMCs. Receptors originate from a middle-aged woman in good health. Some clones in this sample may be carry-over from other donors' samples.

V is TRBV6-5 and J is TRBJ1-1; D is uncertain. The CDR3 is 12 amino acids. Germline assignment: CDR1 MNHEY and CDR2 SVGAGI. V gave up 6 bases and J gave up 6 bases, with 11 bases separating them. The CDR3 nucleotides are TGTGCCAGCAGACGCCCAGGTTCTGAAGCTTTCTTT. Translated: CASRRPGSEAFF.

Points on this clone: A far larger clone is a single base away, which makes a read error likely. Other DNA sequences of this sample code for an identical CDR3. V is TRBV7-9 and J is TRBJ1-5; D is undetermined. The CDR3 spans 12 residues. Germline V gives CDR1 SEHNR, CDR2 FQNEAQ (reference sequence). Written as DNA, the CDR3 is TGTGCTAGCAGCCGGACTGATCAGCCCCAGCATTTT. It specifies CASSRTDQPQHF.

This clone was seen a handful of times. The rearrangement joins TRBV10-2 to TRBJ2-3, with 8 bases aligning to TRBD2. V lost 2 bases and J lost 4; bases outside the gene matches: 5. The germline V gene has CDR1 WSHSY and CDR2 SAAADI. This CDR3 region has 15 residues. CDR3 region: CASSEGGSGADTQYF. CDR3 DNA: TGCGCCAGCAGTGAGGGCGGTAGCGGGGCAGATACGCAGTATTTT.

The rearrangement joins TRBV27 to TRBJ1-2; no reliable D call. The CDR3 is made up of 13 amino acids. The germline CDR1 and CDR2 sequences are MNHEY and SMNVEV (reference sequence). Trimming removed 5 bases from V and 7 bases from J, with 14 bases in between. CDR3 residues: CASSPSRTAGYTF. The CDR3 bases are TGTGCCAGCAGTCCCTCCCGGACGGCTGGCTACACCTTC.

A word on this clone: It is likely a read error: a sequence one base away is far more abundant. The identical CDR3 is also encoded by other nucleotide sequences in the sample. The chain combines TRBV6-5 with TRBJ1-1, with 8 bases lining up with TRBD1. The CDR3 sequence is 12 residues long. Germline V lookup: CDR1 MNHEY, CDR2 SVGAGI. In nucleotides, the CDR3 is TGTGCCAGCCGACAGGGGAGCGCTGAAGCCTTCTTT. It specifies CASRQGSAEAFF.

The CDR3 reads CAISGRTRGSPLSYNEQFF. For the CDR3, the DNA is TGTGCCATCAGTGGGAGGACTCGCGGGAGCCCCCTCTCCTACAATGAGCAGTTCTTC. The chain combines TRBV10-3 with TRBJ2-1, with 7 bases lining up with TRBD2. This CDR3 spans 19 amino acids. From germline, CDR1 is ENHRY and CDR2 SYGVKD. V gave up 4 bases and J gave up 0 bases; unmatched junction bases: 15.

This chain joins TRBV30 and TRBJ2-7; TRBD1 matches 7 bases. From germline, CDR1 is GTSNPN and CDR2 SVGIG (reference sequence). V lost 1 base to trimming and J lost 3 bases; unmatched junction nucleotides: 9. This CDR3 comprises 15 residues. The CDR3 DNA reads as TGTGCCTGGAGTGCTAAGACAGGGAAACACTACGAGCAGTACTTC. Protein sequence: CAWSAKTGKHYEQYF.

This rearrangement joins TRBV7-8 to TRBJ2-1; 7 bases are shared with TRBD2. Germline V CDR1 and CDR2: SGHVS, FQNEAQ. The CDR3 has 14 amino acids. Trimming cost V 5 bases and J 5 bases; bases outside gene matches: 6. The CDR3 DNA follows: TGTGCCAGCAGCATGAGCGGGGCCCACAATGAGCAGTTCTTC. It yields the protein CASSMSGAHNEQFF.

The chain recombines TRBV6-6 with TRBJ2-2; 10 bases align to TRBD2. The CDR3 contains 16 residues. Germline V gene data show CDR1 as MNHNY and CDR2 as SVGAGI (reference sequence). The trim removed 6 bases at V and 3 bases at J, leaving 7 bases unmatched. CDR3 in amino acids: CASRTGTSEHTGELFF. As DNA, the CDR3 is TGTGCCAGCAGGACCGGGACTAGCGAACACACCGGGGAGCTGTTTTTT.

Concerning this clone itself: This specimen includes other DNA sequences encoding the same CDR3. V gene TRBV5-1 combines with J gene TRBJ2-2; D remains ambiguous. Deletions cut 2 bases from V and 0 bases from J, with 5 bases between. The CDR3 length is 14 residues. Germline V gives CDR1 SGHRS, CDR2 YFSETQ. The CDR3, as DNA: TGCGCCAGCAGCTTAGAAGCGAACACCGGGGAGCTGTTTTTT. Translated: CASSLEANTGELFF.

The chain links TRBV28 to TRBJ2-1; 11 positions match TRBD2. Germline assignment: CDR1 MDHEN and CDR2 SYDVKM. There are 15 residues in the CDR3. With 7 bases clipped from V and 7 bases from J, the junction kept 9 bases outside the gene matches. The DNA of the CDR3 is TGTGCCAGCACCACAACTAGCGGGAGTGTTAATGAGCAGTTCTTC. This encodes CASTTTSGSVNEQFF.

The table lists this clone with a few counts. CDR3 DNA: TGTGCCAGCAGCCGCCGGGACAGGCAATACAATGAGCAGTTCTTC. Translation: CASSRRDRQYNEQFF. The gene calls are TRBV14 and TRBJ2-1; 8 nucleotides align to TRBD1. CDR3 size: 15 residues. V shed 4 bases, J shed 4 bases, and the junction held 6 bases outside the gene matches. Germline CDR1 SGHDN, CDR2 FVKESK.

The sample holds a few counts of this clone. The chain recombines TRBV6-5 with TRBJ2-7, with D maybe TRBD2 (5 bases). In germline, CDR1 is MNHEY, CDR2 SVGAGI. The length of the CDR3 is 13 residues. Trimming cost V 5 bases and J 2 bases, with 10 bases left between them. CDR3 sequence reads: CASSPSTTYEQYF. The DNA for the CDR3 is TGTGCCAGCAGTCCTAGCACTACCTACGAGCAGTACTTC.

In regard to this clone: The sample has other DNA sequences that encode this CDR3 too. The chain couples TRBV9 to TRBJ2-7, with D maybe TRBD2 (6 bases). V dropped 2 bases and J dropped 5 bases, with 17 bases sitting between them. The CDR3 totals 15 residues. Germline CDR1 SGDLS, CDR2 YYNGEE. DNA for the CDR3: TGTGCCAGCAGCGTCGGACGGGACTCCCGCCACGAGCAGTACTTC. Its protein is CASSVGRDSRHEQYF.

V usage is TRBV5-1 and J usage is TRBJ2-3, with 9 bases lining up with TRBD1. Trimming at V came to 6 bases and at J to 5 bases, leaving 7 bases not matched to a gene. The germline V gene encodes CDR1 SGHRS and CDR2 YFSETQ. The CDR3 covers 14 residues. CDR3 sequence reads: CASIDTGGGDTQYF. The DNA for the CDR3 is TGCGCCAGCATAGATACAGGGGGCGGAGATACGCAGTATTTT.

The table lists this clone with a few counts. The CDR3 protein is CASSGFTGRSGANVLTF. Here the CDR3 DNA reads TGTGCCAGCAGTGGGTTTACAGGGCGCTCTGGGGCCAACGTCCTGACTTTC. V is TRBV28 and J is TRBJ2-6; a possible D gene is TRBD1 (6 bases). V lost 5 bases and J lost 0, with 14 bases in between. Looked up from germline, CDR1 is MDHEN and CDR2 is SYDVKM. The CDR3 sequence is 17 residues long.

The sample holds many counts of this clone. The same CDR3 also results from other DNA sequences found in this sample. The rearrangement joins TRBV19 to TRBJ1-1; D gene uncertain. The V gene lost 2 bases and the J gene lost 4 bases, with 14 bases spanning the gap. Germline V gives CDR1 LNHDA, CDR2 SQIVND (reference sequence). The CDR3 has 15 residues. The CDR3 spells CASSIIGSGSTEAFF. The CDR3 DNA reads as TGTGCCAGTAGTATAATAGGGTCGGGGAGCACTGAAGCTTTCTTT.

There are a few counts of this clone. This sequence joins TRBV7-9 and TRBJ1-1, with D possibly TRBD1 on 5 matching bases. This CDR3 has 14 residues. Germline CDR1 and CDR2: SEHNR and FQNEAQ (reference sequence). The germline V and J ends were trimmed by 8 bases and 1 base, with 14 bases remaining between them. The CDR3 region is CASSPRQGNTEAFF. CDR3 nucleotides: TGTGCCAGCTCACCCAGGCAGGGGAACACTGAAGCTTTCTTT.

V and J are TRBV5-8 and TRBJ2-7; 7 nucleotides agree with TRBD1. J was trimmed by 6 bases and V by 4 bases; bases with no gene match: 13. The CDR3 totals 15 residues. Germline CDR1 SGHTS, CDR2 YDEGEE. The CDR3 nucleotides are TGTGCCAGCAGCCATCGACAGGGAGTATCCCTCGAGCAGTACTTC. This gives the protein CASSHRQGVSLEQYF.

For this clone: Just one base apart from a much larger clone, this may be a read error. The chain employs TRBV19 and TRBJ2-7; possibly TRBD1 for D (6 bases). The CDR3 totals 14 residues. CDR1 is LNHDA and CDR2 is SQIVND in the germline V gene (reference sequence). The CDR3 spells CACSAGTSAYEQYF. DNA for the CDR3: TGTGCCTGTAGTGCCGGGACATCCGCCTACGAGCAGTACTTC.

The rearrangement joins TRBV7-8 to TRBJ2-7; D gene ambiguous. CDR3 length equals 16 residues. With 2 bases removed from V and 3 bases from J, the gap between germline ends came to 17 bases. Germline CDR1 SGHVS, CDR2 FQNEAQ. For the CDR3, the DNA is TGTGCCAGCAGCTTATTCGCCGGAGTTAAGAACTACGAGCAGTACTTC. The encoded protein is CASSLFAGVKNYEQYF.

The chain has TRBV27 and TRBJ2-2, with D possibly matching TRBD1 (5 bases). Germline V gene lookup returns CDR1 MNHEY and CDR2 SMNVEV (reference sequence). CDR3 size: 13 residues. Trimming removed 5 bases at V and 9 bases at J, with 13 bases between. The CDR3 protein is CASSKLGARELFF. CDR3 nucleotide sequence: TGTGCCAGCAGTAAACTTGGGGCCAGGGAGCTGTTTTTT.

In regard to this clone: A much larger clone lies one base from this, so it may be a read error. The chain combines TRBV11-3 with TRBJ2-3; D uncertain. CDR3 length equals 12 residues. Germline-derived CDR1 and CDR2 are SGHNT and YENEEA. V was shortened by 3 bases and J by 0 bases, with 1 base between the two germline ends. The CDR3 DNA reads TGTGCCAGCAGCTTCAGCACAGATACGCAGTATTTT. Protein: CASSFSTDTQYF.

This clone was found a few times. The rearrangement links TRBV19 to TRBJ1-5; D is unclear. CDR1 and CDR2 from the germline V gene are LNHDA and SQIVND (reference sequence). The CDR3 consists of 13 residues. V was shortened by 9 bases and J by 0 bases, with 9 bases between the two germline ends. CDR3 residues: CASHYGSNQPQHF. The DNA of the CDR3 is TGTGCCAGCCACTACGGTAGCAATCAGCCCCAGCATTTT.

The J gene is TRBJ2-7, the V gene TRBV5-1, with TRBD2 matching 8 bases. The germline gives CDR1 SGHRS, CDR2 YFSETQ. The length of the CDR3 is 18 residues. V shed 0 bases and J 2 bases; nucleotides not matched to a gene: 13. As DNA, the CDR3 is TGCGCCAGCAGCTTGGCCACTAGCGGAAACCAAATCGCCTACGAGCAGTACTTC. It is translated as CASSLATSGNQIAYEQYF.

This clone was counted only a few times. The CDR3 nucleotides are TGCGCCAGCAGCTTGACTAGCGGGAACTACGAGCAGTACTTC. This encodes CASSLTSGNYEQYF. This chain links TRBV5-1 with TRBJ2-7, with 10 bases aligning to TRBD2. Per germline, CDR1 SGHRS and CDR2 YFSETQ. V lost 1 base, J lost 3 bases, and 1 base stayed unmatched. CDR3 length: 14 residues.

The rearrangement joins TRBV11-3 to TRBJ2-5; the D is unclear. There are 14 residues in the CDR3. Trimming took off 0 bases at V and 9 bases at J, with 14 bases between the two ends. The germline V gene has CDR1 SGHNT and CDR2 YENEEA. In DNA form, the CDR3 reads TGTGCCAGCAGCTTAGATGTGAACTCTGCGGCCCAGTACTTC. It specifies CASSLDVNSAAQYF.

This chain joins TRBV9 and TRBJ2-3; 7 bases are shared with TRBD2. The J segment lost 6 bases and the V segment lost 4 bases, leaving 5 bases of the junction unmatched. Per the germline V gene, CDR1 is SGDLS and CDR2 is YYNGEE. This CDR3 is 13 amino acids long. The CDR3 sequence is CASSPGLGDTQYF. DNA of the CDR3: TGTGCCAGCAGCCCAGGACTAGGGGATACGCAGTATTTT.

This clone has a single count. The chain employs TRBV4-1 and TRBJ2-7, with 9 positions matching TRBD2. V lost 4 bases to trimming and J lost 5 bases; unmatched junction nucleotides: 12. The CDR3 loop spans 16 amino acids. Germline lookup yields CDR1 MGHRA and CDR2 YSYEKL. The CDR3 loop is CASSRTVGTSIDEQYF. The CDR3 DNA is TGCGCCAGCAGCCGAACCGTCGGGACTAGCATCGACGAGCAGTACTTC.

The rearrangement joins TRBV25-1 to TRBJ1-1; 7 positions agree with TRBD1. The CDR3 consists of 14 residues. Trimming removed 6 bases from V and 6 bases from J; junction bases left unmatched: 10. CDR1 MGHDK and CDR2 SYGVNS come from the germline V gene. As DNA, the CDR3 is TGTGCCAGCAGCCCGACAGGGTTCGAAGCTGAAGCTTTCTTT. It encodes CASSPTGFEAEAFF.

J is TRBJ2-7 and V is TRBV7-9; TRBD1 or TRBD2 may be the D gene (5 bases each). Germline CDR1 reads SEHNR; CDR2 reads FQNEAQ (reference sequence). The CDR3 has 15 amino acids. The V end lost 7 bases, the J end lost 4 bases, and 20 bases lay between the germline ends. CDR3 protein: CASTWGRTGAYEQYF. The CDR3 DNA follows: TGTGCCAGCACCTGGGGCCGGACTGGAGCTTACGAGCAGTACTTC.

This clone has a single count. This chain joins TRBV28 and TRBJ1-1, with D possibly matching TRBD1 (6 bases). The CDR3 runs to 14 residues. Germline-derived CDR1 and CDR2 are MDHEN and SYDVKM. Trimming shortened V by 10 bases and J by 2 bases, and 17 bases separated the two germline ends. Written as DNA, the CDR3 is TGTGCCATCGGGTCCACGGACAGTAACACTGAAGCTTTCTTT. This codes for CAIGSTDSNTEAFF.